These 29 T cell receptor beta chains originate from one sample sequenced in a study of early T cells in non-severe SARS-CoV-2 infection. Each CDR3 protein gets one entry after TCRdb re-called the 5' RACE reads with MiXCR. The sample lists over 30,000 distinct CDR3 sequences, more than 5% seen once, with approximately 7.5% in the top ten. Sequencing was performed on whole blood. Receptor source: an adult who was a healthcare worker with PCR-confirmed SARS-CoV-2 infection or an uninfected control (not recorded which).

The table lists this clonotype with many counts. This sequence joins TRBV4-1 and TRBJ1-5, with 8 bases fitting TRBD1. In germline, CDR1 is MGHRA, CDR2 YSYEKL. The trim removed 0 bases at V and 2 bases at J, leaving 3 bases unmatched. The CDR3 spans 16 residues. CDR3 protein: CASSQDWGQGNQPQHF. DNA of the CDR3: TGCGCCAGCAGCCAAGATTGGGGACAGGGCAATCAGCCCCAGCATTTT.

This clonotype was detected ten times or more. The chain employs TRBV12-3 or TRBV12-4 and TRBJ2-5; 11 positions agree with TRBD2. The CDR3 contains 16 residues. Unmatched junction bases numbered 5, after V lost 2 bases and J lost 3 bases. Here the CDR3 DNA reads TGTGCCAGCAGTTTAATCGGACTAGCGGGCAAAGAGACCCAGTACTTC. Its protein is CASSLIGLAGKETQYF.

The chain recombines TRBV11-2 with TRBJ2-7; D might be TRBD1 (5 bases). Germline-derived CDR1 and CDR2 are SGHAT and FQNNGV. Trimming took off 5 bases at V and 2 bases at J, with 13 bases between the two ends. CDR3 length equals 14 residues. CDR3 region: CASSLDWTPYEQYF. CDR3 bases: TGTGCCAGCAGCCTCGACTGGACACCCTACGAGCAGTACTTC.

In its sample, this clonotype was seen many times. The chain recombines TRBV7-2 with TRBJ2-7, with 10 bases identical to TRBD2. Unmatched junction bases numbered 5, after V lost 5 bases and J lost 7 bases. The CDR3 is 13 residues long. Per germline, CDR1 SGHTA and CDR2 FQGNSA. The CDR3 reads CASSGAGGREQYF. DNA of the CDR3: TGTGCCAGCAGCGGAGCGGGGGGGCGTGAGCAGTACTTC.

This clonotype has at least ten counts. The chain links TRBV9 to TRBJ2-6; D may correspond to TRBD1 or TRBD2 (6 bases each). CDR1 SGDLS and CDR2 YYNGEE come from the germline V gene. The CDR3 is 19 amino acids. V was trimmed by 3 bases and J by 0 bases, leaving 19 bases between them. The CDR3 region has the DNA TGTGCCAGCAGCGGAGGAGGGGGGACCTCCCTCTCTGGGGCCAACGTCCTGACTTTC. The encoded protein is CASSGGGGTSLSGANVLTF.

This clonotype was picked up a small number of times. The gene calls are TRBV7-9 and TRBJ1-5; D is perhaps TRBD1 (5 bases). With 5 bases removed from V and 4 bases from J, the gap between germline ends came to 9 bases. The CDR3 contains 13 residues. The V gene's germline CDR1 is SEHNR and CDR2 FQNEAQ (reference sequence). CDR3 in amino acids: CASSAPGNQPQHF. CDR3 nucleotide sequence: TGTGCCAGCAGCGCACCAGGGAATCAGCCCCAGCATTTT. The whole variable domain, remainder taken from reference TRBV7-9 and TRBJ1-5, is DTGVSQNPRHKITKRGQNVTFRCDPISEHNRLYWYRQTLGQGPEFLTYFQNEAQLEKSRLLSDRFSAERPKGSFSTLEIQRTEQGDSAMYLCASSAPGNQPQHFGDGTRLSIL.

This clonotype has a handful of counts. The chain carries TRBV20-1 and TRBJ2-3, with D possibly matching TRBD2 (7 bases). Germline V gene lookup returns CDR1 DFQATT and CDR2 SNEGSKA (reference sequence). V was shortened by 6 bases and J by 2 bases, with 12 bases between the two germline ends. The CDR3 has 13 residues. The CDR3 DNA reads TGCAGTGCGGCGGGGGCATCCACAGATACGCAGTATTTT. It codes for CSAAGASTDTQYF.

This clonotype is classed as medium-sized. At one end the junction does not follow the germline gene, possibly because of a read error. The CDR3 region has the DNA TGTGCCAGCAGCTCCGACACGGAAGCTTTCTTT. Translating gives CASSSDTEAFF. The chain has TRBV13 and TRBJ1-1; D not certain. The CDR3 is 11 residues long. Per germline, CDR1 PRHDT and CDR2 FYEKMQ (reference sequence).

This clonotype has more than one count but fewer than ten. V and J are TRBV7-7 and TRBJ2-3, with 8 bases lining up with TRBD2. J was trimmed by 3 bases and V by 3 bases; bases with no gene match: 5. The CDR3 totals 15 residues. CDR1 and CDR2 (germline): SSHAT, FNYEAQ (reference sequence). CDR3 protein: CASSLTGGWTDTQYF. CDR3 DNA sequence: TGTGCCAGCAGCTTGACGGGGGGGTGGACAGATACGCAGTATTTT.

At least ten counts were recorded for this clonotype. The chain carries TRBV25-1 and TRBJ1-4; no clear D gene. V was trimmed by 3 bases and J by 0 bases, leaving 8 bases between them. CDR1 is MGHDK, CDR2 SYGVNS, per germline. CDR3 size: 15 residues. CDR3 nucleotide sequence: TGTGCCAGCAGTGATTTTACAGCAACTAATGAAAAACTGTTTTTT. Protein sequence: CASSDFTATNEKLFF.

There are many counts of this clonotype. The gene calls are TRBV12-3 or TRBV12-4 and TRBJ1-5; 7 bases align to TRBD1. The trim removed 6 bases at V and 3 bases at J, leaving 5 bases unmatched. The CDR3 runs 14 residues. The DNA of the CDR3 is TGTGCCAGCAGGGAACAGGGGTACAATCAGCCCCAGCATTTT. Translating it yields CASREQGYNQPQHF.

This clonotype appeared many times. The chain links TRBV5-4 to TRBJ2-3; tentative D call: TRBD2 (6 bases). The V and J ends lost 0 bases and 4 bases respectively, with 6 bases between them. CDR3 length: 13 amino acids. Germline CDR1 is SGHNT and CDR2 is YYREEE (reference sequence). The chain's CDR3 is CASSLGGADTQYF. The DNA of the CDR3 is TGTGCCAGCAGCTTGGGGGGGGCAGATACGCAGTATTTT.

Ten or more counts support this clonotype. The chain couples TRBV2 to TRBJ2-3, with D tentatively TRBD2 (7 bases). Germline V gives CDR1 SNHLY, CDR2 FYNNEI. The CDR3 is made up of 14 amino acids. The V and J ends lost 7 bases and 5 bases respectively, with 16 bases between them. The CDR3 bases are TGTGCCAGCATTGAGGGGGGGGCCTTAGATACGCAGTATTTT. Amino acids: CASIEGGALDTQYF.

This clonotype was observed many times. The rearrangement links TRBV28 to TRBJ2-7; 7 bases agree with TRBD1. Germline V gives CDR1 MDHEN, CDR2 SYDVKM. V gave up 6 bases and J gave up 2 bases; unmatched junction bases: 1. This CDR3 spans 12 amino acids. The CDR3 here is CASRDRAYEQYF. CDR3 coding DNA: TGTGCCAGCAGAGACAGGGCCTACGAGCAGTACTTC. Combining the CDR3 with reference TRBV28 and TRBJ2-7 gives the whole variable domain DVKVTQSSRYLVKRTGEKVFLECVQDMDHENMFWYRQDPGLGLRLIYFSYDVKMKEKGDIPEGYSVSREKKERFSLILESASTNQTSMYLCASRDRAYEQYFGPGTRLTVT.

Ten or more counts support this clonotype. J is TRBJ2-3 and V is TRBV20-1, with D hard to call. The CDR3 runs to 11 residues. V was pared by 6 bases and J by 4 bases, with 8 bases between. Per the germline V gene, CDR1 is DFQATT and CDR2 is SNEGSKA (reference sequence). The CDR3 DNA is TGCAGTGCCAAACGGGCAGATACGCAGTATTTT. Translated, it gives CSAKRADTQYF.

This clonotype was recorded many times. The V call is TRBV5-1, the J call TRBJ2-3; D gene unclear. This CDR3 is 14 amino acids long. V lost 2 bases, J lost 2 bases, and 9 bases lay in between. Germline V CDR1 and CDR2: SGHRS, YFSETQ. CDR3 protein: CASSFEPVTDTQYF. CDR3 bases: TGCGCCAGCAGCTTCGAGCCGGTCACAGATACGCAGTATTTT.

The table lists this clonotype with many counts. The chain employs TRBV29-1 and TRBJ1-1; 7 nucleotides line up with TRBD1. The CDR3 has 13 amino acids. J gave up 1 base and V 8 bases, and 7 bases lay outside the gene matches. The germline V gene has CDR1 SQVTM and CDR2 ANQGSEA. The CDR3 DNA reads TGCAGCATGCGAGGGACAGAGAACACTGAAGCTTTCTTT. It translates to CSMRGTENTEAFF. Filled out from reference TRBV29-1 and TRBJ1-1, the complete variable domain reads SAVISQKPSRDICQRGTSLTIQCQVDSQVTMMFWYRQQPGQSLTLIATANQGSEATYESGFVIDKFPISRPNLTFSTLTVSNMSPEDSSIYLCSMRGTENTEAFFGQGTRLTVV.

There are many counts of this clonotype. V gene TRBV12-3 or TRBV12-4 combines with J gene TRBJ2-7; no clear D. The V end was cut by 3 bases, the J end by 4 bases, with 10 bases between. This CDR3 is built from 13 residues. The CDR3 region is CASSLWLTYEQYF. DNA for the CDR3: TGTGCCAGCAGTTTGTGGCTGACTTACGAGCAGTACTTC.

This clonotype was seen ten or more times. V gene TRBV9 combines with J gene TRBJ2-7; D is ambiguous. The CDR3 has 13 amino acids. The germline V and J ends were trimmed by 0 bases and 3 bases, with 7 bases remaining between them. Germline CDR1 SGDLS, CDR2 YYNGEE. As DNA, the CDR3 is TGTGCCAGCAGCGTAGGTATCAGCTACGAGCAGTACTTC. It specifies CASSVGISYEQYF.

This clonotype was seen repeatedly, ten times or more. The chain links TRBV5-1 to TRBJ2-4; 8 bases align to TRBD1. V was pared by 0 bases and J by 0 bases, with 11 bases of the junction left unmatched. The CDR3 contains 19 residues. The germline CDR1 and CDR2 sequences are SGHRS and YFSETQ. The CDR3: CASSLETGATPLAKNIQYF. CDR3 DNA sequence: TGCGCCAGCAGCTTGGAGACAGGGGCTACCCCTCTAGCCAAAAACATTCAGTACTTC.

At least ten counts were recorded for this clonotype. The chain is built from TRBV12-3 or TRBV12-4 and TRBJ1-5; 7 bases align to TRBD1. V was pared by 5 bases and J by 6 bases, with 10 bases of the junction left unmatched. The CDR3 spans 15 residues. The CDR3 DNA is TGTGCCAGCAGTCTCACAGGGGATGAGGGTCAGCCCCAGCATTTT. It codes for CASSLTGDEGQPQHF.

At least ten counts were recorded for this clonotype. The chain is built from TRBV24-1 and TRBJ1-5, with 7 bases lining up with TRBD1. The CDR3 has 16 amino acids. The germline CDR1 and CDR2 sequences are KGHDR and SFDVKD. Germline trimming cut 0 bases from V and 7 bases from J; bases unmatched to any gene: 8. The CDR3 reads CATSDLLDRVCQPQHF. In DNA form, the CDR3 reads TGTGCCACCAGTGATTTGCTTGACAGGGTGTGCCAGCCCCAGCATTTT.

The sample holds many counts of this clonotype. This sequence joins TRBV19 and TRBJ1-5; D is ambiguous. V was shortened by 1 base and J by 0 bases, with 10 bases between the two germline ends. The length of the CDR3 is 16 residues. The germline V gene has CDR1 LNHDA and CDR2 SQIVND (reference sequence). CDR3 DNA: TGTGCCAGTAGTATAGGGCGTCAATATAGCAATCAGCCCCAGCATTTT. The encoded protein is CASSIGRQYSNQPQHF.

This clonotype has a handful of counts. The DNA of the CDR3 is TGTGCCAGCAGTTTAACAGGGATAGATCAGCCCCAGCATTTT. It encodes CASSLTGIDQPQHF. V usage is TRBV28 and J usage is TRBJ1-5; TRBD1 might be the D (6 bases). V shed 2 bases and J shed 5 bases, with 10 bases lying between them. Germline V gene data show CDR1 as MDHEN and CDR2 as SYDVKM. The CDR3 contains 14 residues.

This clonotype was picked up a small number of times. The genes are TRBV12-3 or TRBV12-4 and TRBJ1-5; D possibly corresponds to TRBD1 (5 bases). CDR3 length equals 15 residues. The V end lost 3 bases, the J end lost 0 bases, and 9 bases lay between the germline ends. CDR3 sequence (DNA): TGTGCCAGCAGTTTTGGGGGATCTAGCAATCAGCCCCAGCATTTT. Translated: CASSFGGSSNQPQHF.

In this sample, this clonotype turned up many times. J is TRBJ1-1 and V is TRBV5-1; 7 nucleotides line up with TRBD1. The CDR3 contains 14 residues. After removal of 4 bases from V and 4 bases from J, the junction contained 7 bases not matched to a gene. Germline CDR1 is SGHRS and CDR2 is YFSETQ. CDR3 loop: CASSMDRTRTEAFF. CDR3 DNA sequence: TGCGCCAGCAGCATGGACAGGACCCGCACTGAAGCTTTCTTT.

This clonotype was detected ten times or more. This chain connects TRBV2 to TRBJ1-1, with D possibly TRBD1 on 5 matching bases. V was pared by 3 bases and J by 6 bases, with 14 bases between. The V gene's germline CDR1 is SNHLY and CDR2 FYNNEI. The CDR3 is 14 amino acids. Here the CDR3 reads CASSDPGTRAEAFF. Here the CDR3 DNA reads TGTGCCAGCAGTGATCCGGGGACTCGAGCTGAAGCTTTCTTT.

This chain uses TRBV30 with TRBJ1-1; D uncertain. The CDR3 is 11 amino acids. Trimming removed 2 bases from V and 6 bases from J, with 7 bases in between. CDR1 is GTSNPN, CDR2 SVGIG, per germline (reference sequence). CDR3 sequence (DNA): TGTGCCTGGAGTCGACGTGCTGAAGCTTTCTTT. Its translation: CAWSRRAEAFF.

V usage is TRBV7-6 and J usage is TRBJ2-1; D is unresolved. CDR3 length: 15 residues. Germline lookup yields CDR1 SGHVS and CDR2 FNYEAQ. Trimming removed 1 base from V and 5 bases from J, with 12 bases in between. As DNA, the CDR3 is TGTGCCAGCAGCTTAGACCAGCGAGCGAACAATGAGCAGTTCTTC. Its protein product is CASSLDQRANNEQFF. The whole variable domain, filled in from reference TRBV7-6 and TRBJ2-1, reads GAGVSQSPRYKVTKRGQDVALRCDPISGHVSLYWYRQALGQGPEFLTYFNYEAQQDKSGLPNDRFSAERPEGSISTLTIQRTEQRDSAMYRCASSLDQRANNEQFFGPGTRLTVL.